What follows are 31 T cell receptor beta chains derived from one specimen sequenced in a study of T cells in Graves' hyperthyroidism and ophthalmopathy. Using RNA transcripts as the source, TCR beta CDR3 regions were amplified. The study used the HTBI primer set for a first-round RT-PCR of the TCR CDR3. TCRdb analysed the multiplex PCR reads with MiXCR anew, one entry per CDR3 protein. The table shows roughly 570,000 distinct CDR3 sequences, with approximately 14% occurring only once. Sample: blood. These receptors were obtained from a woman in her 30s with Graves' hyperthyroidism.

The rearrangement joins TRBV29-1 to TRBJ1-2; TRBD1 matches at 7 bases. CDR1 is SQVTM, CDR2 ANQGSEA, per germline. After removal of 5 bases from V and 6 bases from J, the junction contained 6 bases not matched to a gene. The CDR3 runs 12 residues. DNA for the CDR3: TGCAGCGTTCGAGGGGGCGCAGATGGCTACACCTTC. Protein product: CSVRGGADGYTF. The whole variable domain, filled in from reference TRBV29-1 and TRBJ1-2, reads SAVISQKPSRDICQRGTSLTIQCQVDSQVTMMFWYRQQPGQSLTLIATANQGSEATYESGFVIDKFPISRPNLTFSTLTVSNMSPEDSSIYLCSVRGGADGYTFGSGTRLTVV.

This clonotype showed up just a few times. V gene TRBV2 combines with J gene TRBJ2-4, with D uncertain. There are 12 residues in the CDR3. V lost 7 bases and J lost 9, with 13 bases in between. Germline values: CDR1 SNHLY, CDR2 FYNNEI. In nucleotides, the CDR3 is TGTGCCAGCATCGCCGGTTCTAGCATTCAGTACTTC. As protein: CASIAGSSIQYF.

A note on this clonotype: A much larger clone lies a single base off, so this may be a read error. V and J are TRBV5-1 and TRBJ1-4, with D tentatively TRBD1 (5 bases). The CDR3 sequence is 15 residues long. V was clipped by 1 base and J by 2 bases, with 9 bases between them. CDR1 is SGHRS and CDR2 is YFSETQ in the germline V gene. CDR3 in DNA: TGCGCCAGCAGCTTGCAGGCAGGGACTAATGAAAAACTGTTTTTT. It specifies CASSLQAGTNEKLFF.

This clonotype has a count of ten or more. The chain carries TRBV11-3 and TRBJ1-1, with D hard to call. From germline, CDR1 is SGHNT and CDR2 YENEEA. Deletions cut 2 bases from V and 3 bases from J, with 7 bases between. The CDR3 totals 13 residues. DNA for the CDR3: TGTGCCAGCAGCTTAAGAGAGGACACTGAAGCTTTCTTT. Translation: CASSLREDTEAFF.

This clonotype was seen at least ten times. Here the CDR3 DNA reads TGTGCCAGCAGTCCGACAGCCCAATATGGCTACACCTTC. Residues: CASSPTAQYGYTF. V usage is TRBV28 and J usage is TRBJ1-2; D perhaps matches TRBD1 (5 bases). CDR3 length: 13 residues. The germline gives CDR1 MDHEN, CDR2 SYDVKM. Trimming took 5 bases from V and 5 from J, leaving 12 bases between them.

This clonotype came up many times. The CDR3 region has the DNA TGCAGTGCTACAGACCTAGCGAGGACATTGGAGACCCAGTACTTC. Protein: CSATDLARTLETQYF. The chain links TRBV20-1 to TRBJ2-5, with D perhaps matching TRBD2 (6 bases). This CDR3 comprises 15 residues. Germline CDR1 reads DFQATT; CDR2 reads SNEGSKA (reference sequence). V lost 4 bases, J lost 5 bases, and 20 bases lay in between.

This clonotype was counted ten times or more. The chain is built from TRBV11-2 and TRBJ2-1; a weak D match, TRBD2 (5 bases). This CDR3 spans 16 amino acids. CDR1 and CDR2 (germline): SGHAT, FQNNGV. Between the trimmed V and J ends, which lost 1 base and 1 base, there was a span of 11 bases. This chain's CDR3 is CASSLVVGRSYNEQFF. In DNA, the CDR3 is TGTGCCAGCAGCTTAGTGGTAGGGAGATCCTACAATGAGCAGTTCTTC.

Many counts were recorded for this clonotype. The chain carries TRBV2 and TRBJ2-7; D gene unclear. This CDR3 has 14 residues. The germline V gene has CDR1 SNHLY and CDR2 FYNNEI. Trimming removed 3 bases at V and 4 bases at J, with 13 bases between. CDR3 DNA sequence: TGTGCCAGCAGTGAGAGTTTTGGGGTTTACGAGCAGTACTTC. Translated, it gives CASSESFGVYEQYF.

Many counts were recorded for this clonotype. CDR3 sequence reads: CASSEGGMSSYNEQFF. In nucleotides, the CDR3 is TGTGCCAGCAGTGAAGGTGGAATGAGCTCCTACAATGAGCAGTTCTTC. The chain is built from TRBV2 and TRBJ2-1, with D unclear. CDR1 is SNHLY, CDR2 FYNNEI, per germline. The CDR3 sequence is 16 residues long. Trimming removed 1 base at V and 0 bases at J, with 10 bases between.

This chain uses TRBV20-1 with TRBJ2-2; D perhaps matches TRBD1 (6 bases). The germline CDR1 and CDR2 sequences are DFQATT and SNEGSKA (reference sequence). The CDR3 sequence is 15 residues long. V lost 6 bases, J lost 7 bases, and 21 bases lay in between. CDR3 sequence reads: CSAEPGTMGDGELFF. The CDR3 bases are TGCAGTGCAGAGCCCGGGACAATGGGGGACGGGGAGCTGTTTTTT.

J is TRBJ1-2 and V is TRBV4-1; possibly TRBD1 for D (5 bases). Trimming pared 3 bases from V and 4 bases from J, leaving 6 bases between. Germline-derived CDR1 and CDR2 are MGHRA and YSYEKL. The CDR3 is made up of 12 amino acids. CDR3 sequence: CASSHDSYGYTF. The CDR3 nucleotides read TGCGCCAGCAGCCATGACAGCTATGGCTACACCTTC.

This clonotype occurred a few times. The chain has TRBV6-1 and TRBJ2-1, with 9 bases that match TRBD2. V lost 5 bases to trimming and J lost 8 bases; unmatched junction nucleotides: 10. The germline V gene encodes CDR1 MNHNS and CDR2 SASEGT. The CDR3 length is 15 residues. CDR3 loop: CASSPVAGGSDEQFF. In DNA form, the CDR3 reads TGTGCCAGCAGTCCCGTGGCGGGAGGGTCGGATGAGCAGTTCTTC.

The chain joins TRBV27 to TRBJ2-3; either TRBD1 or TRBD2 may fit D (5 bases each). The CDR3 is 14 amino acids. Trimming removed 5 bases at V and 5 bases at J, with 14 bases between. Germline-derived CDR1 and CDR2 are MNHEY and SMNVEV (reference sequence). Written as DNA, the CDR3 is TGTGCCAGCAGTGGGACCCGCCGGGGAGATACGCAGTATTTT. This translates into CASSGTRRGDTQYF.

This clonotype was seen a few times. The V gene is TRBV9, the J gene TRBJ2-3, with D unclear. The germline V and J ends were trimmed by 3 bases and 0 bases, with 8 bases remaining between them. This CDR3 is built from 14 residues. CDR1 is SGDLS, CDR2 YYNGEE, per germline. Here the CDR3 DNA reads TGTGCCAGCAGCGGACCACCTAGCACAGATACGCAGTATTTT. This gives the protein CASSGPPSTDTQYF. The variable domain in full, with the rest retrieved from reference TRBV9 and TRBJ2-3, is DSGVTQTPKHLITATGQRVTLRCSPRSGDLSVYWYQQSLDQGLQFLIQYYNGEERAKGNILERFSAQQFPDLHSELNLSSLELGDSALYFCASSGPPSTDTQYFGPGTRLTVL.

Only a few counts were recorded for this clonotype. V and J are TRBV7-9 and TRBJ2-7; TRBD2 matches 8 bases. V shed 5 bases, J shed 7 bases, and the junction held 16 bases outside the gene matches. This CDR3 spans 16 amino acids. The germline gives CDR1 SEHNR, CDR2 FQNEAQ (reference sequence). This chain's CDR3 is CASSLIIGLAAGEQYF. In nucleotides, the CDR3 is TGTGCCAGCAGCCTAATAATAGGACTAGCCGCGGGAGAGCAGTACTTC.

V and J are TRBV10-2 and TRBJ2-7; the D call may be TRBD1 or TRBD2 (5 bases each). The CDR3 has 14 amino acids. Trimming removed 3 bases at V and 3 bases at J, with 12 bases between. Germline CDR1 WSHSY, CDR2 SAAADI. The CDR3 DNA follows: TGCGCCAGCAGTGACCGGGGCGTGATCTACGAGCAGTACTTC. Amino acids: CASSDRGVIYEQYF.

This clonotype was counted only a few times. The rearrangement uses TRBV19 and TRBJ1-1; the D is unclear. The CDR3 runs to 15 residues. Per the germline V gene, CDR1 is LNHDA and CDR2 is SQIVND (reference sequence). Trimming pared 0 bases from V and 1 base from J, leaving 9 bases between. The CDR3 spells CASSIESWGNTEAFF. Written as DNA, the CDR3 is TGTGCCAGTAGTATAGAGTCGTGGGGGAACACTGAAGCTTTCTTT. Combining the CDR3 with reference TRBV19 and TRBJ1-1 gives the whole variable domain DGGITQSPKYLFRKEGQNVTLSCEQNLNHDAMYWYRQDPGQGLRLIYYSQIVNDFQKGDIAEGYSVSREKKESFPLTVTSAQKNPTAFYLCASSIESWGNTEAFFGQGTRLTVV.

The chain recombines TRBV18 with TRBJ1-2, with a tentative D call TRBD1 (6 bases). Trimming took 1 base from V and 8 from J, leaving 11 bases between them. This CDR3 spans 13 amino acids. Germline V gene lookup returns CDR1 KGHSH and CDR2 LQKENI. CDR3 sequence (DNA): TGTGCCAGCTCACCACGCTCGAGGGGGGGCTACACCTTC. It yields the protein CASSPRSRGGYTF.

V and J are TRBV7-9 and TRBJ2-1; 9 bases are a match to TRBD2. V dropped 1 base and J dropped 5; count of bases not matched to a gene: 6. The CDR3 length is 16 residues. From germline, CDR1 is SEHNR and CDR2 FQNEAQ (reference sequence). CDR3: CASSLVRLAADNEQFF. CDR3 coding DNA: TGTGCCAGCAGCTTAGTACGACTAGCGGCAGACAATGAGCAGTTCTTC.

This clonotype was picked up many times. The J gene is TRBJ2-5, the V gene TRBV6-1; D call uncertain. V was shortened by 2 bases and J by 2 bases, with 9 bases between the two germline ends. The CDR3 runs 14 residues. The germline gives CDR1 MNHNS, CDR2 SASEGT. The CDR3 DNA reads as TGTGCCAGCAGTGAATGGCGGCAACAAGAGACCCAGTACTTC. Translation: CASSEWRQQETQYF.

This clonotype was found many times. The rearrangement uses TRBV7-2 and TRBJ2-7; perhaps TRBD2 as D (7 bases). Germline V gene sequence: CDR1 SGHTA, CDR2 FQGNSA. CDR3 length equals 14 residues. The V and J ends lost 6 bases and 1 base respectively, with 13 bases between them. CDR3 in DNA: TGTGCCAGCAGTAGGGCGGGGGCATCCTACGAGCAGTACTTC. This codes for CASSRAGASYEQYF. The full variable domain, with the rest looked up from reference TRBV7-2 and TRBJ2-7, is GAGVSQSPSNKVTEKGKDVELRCDPISGHTALYWYRQSLGQGLEFLIYFQGNSAPDKSGLPSDRFSAERTGGSVSTLTIQRTQQEDSAVYLCASSRAGASYEQYFGPGTRLTVT.

There are many counts of this clonotype. The chain carries TRBV12-3 or TRBV12-4 and TRBJ2-7; 7 bases are a match to TRBD1. Losses at the gene ends were 4 bases for V and 5 bases for J; bases not matched to a gene: 5. The CDR3 has 13 amino acids. The chain's CDR3 is CASSSTGPHEQYF. Here the CDR3 DNA reads TGTGCCAGCAGTTCGACAGGGCCACACGAGCAGTACTTC.

In its sample, this clonotype was seen many times. The J gene is TRBJ1-1, the V gene TRBV3-1, with D unclear. V was clipped by 2 bases and J by 1 base, with 5 bases between them. Germline values: CDR1 LGHDT, CDR2 YNNKEL (reference sequence). The CDR3 length is 13 residues. The CDR3 region has the DNA TGTGCCAGCAGCCAATTCTCGAACACTGAAGCTTTCTTT. It yields the protein CASSQFSNTEAFF.

This clonotype was detected ten times or more. The chain employs TRBV3-1 and TRBJ1-2; 7 bases agree with TRBD1. V lost 5 bases to trimming and J lost 4 bases; unmatched junction nucleotides: 7. CDR3 length equals 14 residues. Germline loops: CDR1 LGHDT, CDR2 YNNKEL (reference sequence). The CDR3 region is CASSYGQAAYGYTF. Here the CDR3 DNA reads TGTGCCAGCAGCTACGGACAGGCAGCCTATGGCTACACCTTC. Full variable domain (outside the CDR3, taken from reference TRBV3-1 and TRBJ1-2): DTAVSQTPKYLVTQMGNDKSIKCEQNLGHDTMYWYKQDSKKFLKIMFSYNNKELIINETVPNRFSPKSPDKAHLNLHINSLELGDSAVYFCASSYGQAAYGYTFGSGTRLTVV.

The rearrangement joins TRBV20-1 to TRBJ2-1, with TRBD2 identical over 9 bases. The V gene end was trimmed by 3 bases and the J gene end by 7 bases; junction bases not matched to a gene: 10. This CDR3 has 15 amino acids. Germline CDR1 reads DFQATT; CDR2 reads SNEGSKA (reference sequence). The CDR3 protein is CSARDPRGRGNEQFF. The CDR3 coding sequence is TGCAGTGCTAGGGACCCCCGCGGGAGGGGGAATGAGCAGTTCTTC.

This clonotype has a count of ten or more. The V call is TRBV12-3 or TRBV12-4, the J call TRBJ2-5, with 11 bases identical to TRBD1. V lost 5 bases and J lost 3; bases outside the gene matches: 5. The length of the CDR3 is 15 residues. The CDR3 bases are TGTGCCAGCAGTCCCCGGACAGGGGGCAAAGAGACCCAGTACTTC. It codes for CASSPRTGGKETQYF.

Only a few counts were recorded for this clonotype. The genes are TRBV29-1 and TRBJ1-1, with 7 bases matching TRBD1. Unmatched junction bases numbered 2, after V lost 7 bases and J lost 0 bases. The CDR3 is made up of 12 amino acids. Per germline, CDR1 SQVTM and CDR2 ANQGSEA. The CDR3 region is CSGGQVNTEAFF. CDR3 in DNA: TGCAGCGGAGGACAGGTGAACACTGAAGCTTTCTTT.

This clonotype was seen more than once but under ten times. The V and J genes are TRBV6-5 and TRBJ2-7, with 10 bases aligning to TRBD2. CDR1 and CDR2 from the germline V gene are MNHEY and SVGAGI. J gave up 4 bases and V 2 bases, and 5 bases lay outside the gene matches. The CDR3 loop spans 15 amino acids. CDR3 bases: TGTGCCAGCAGTTACCTGCCAGCGGGAGGGTACGAGCAGTACTTC. Protein sequence: CASSYLPAGGYEQYF.

This clonotype was detected many times. The rearrangement joins TRBV7-9 to TRBJ2-3; 12 bases are a match to TRBD2. CDR1 and CDR2 (germline): SEHNR, FQNEAQ (reference sequence). Trimming at V came to 3 bases and at J to 6 bases, leaving 16 bases not matched to a gene. This CDR3 has 19 residues. CDR3 sequence (DNA): TGTGCCAGCAGCTTCGTCCATCCGGGACTAGCGGGTGATTTGGATACGCAGTATTTT. It yields the protein CASSFVHPGLAGDLDTQYF.

Regarding this clonotype: A read error may produce the germline difference seen at one junction end. The gene calls are TRBV7-3 and TRBJ2-1, with D perhaps being TRBD1 or TRBD2 (5 bases each). This CDR3 comprises 15 residues. Germline V CDR1 and CDR2: SGHTA, FQGTGA. CDR3 in DNA: TGCGCCAGCAGCCAAGGGGACCCAACCTACAATGAGCAGTTCTTC. This gives the protein CASSQGDPTYNEQFF. Combining the CDR3 with reference TRBV7-3 and TRBJ2-1 gives the whole variable domain GAGVSQTPSNKVTEKGKYVELRCDPISGHTALYWYRQSLGQGPEFLIYFQGTGAADDSGLPNDRFFAVRPEGSVSTLKIQRTERGDSAVYLCASSQGDPTYNEQFFGPGTRLTVL.

This clonotype was picked up many times. This sequence joins TRBV20-1 and TRBJ2-3; no clear D gene. The CDR3 loop spans 14 amino acids. V gave up 0 bases and J gave up 5 bases, with 12 bases separating them. Germline V gene data show CDR1 as DFQATT and CDR2 as SNEGSKA (reference sequence). In nucleotides, the CDR3 is TGCAGTGCTAGAGAGCGCGCCTACCTAGATACGCAGTATTTT. It specifies CSARERAYLDTQYF.